The following is a T cell receptor beta chain sequence with its context. The entry originates in a study of blood T cell repertoires in COVID-19. Study as a whole: T cells, B-cell-depleted T cells, or PBMCs provided the cDNA or gDNA that served as material.

Authors' analysis steps: Nucleated cell number was recorded as an estimate derived from reference gene primer amplification. The repertoire was sequenced with immunoSEQ multiplex PCR; TCRdb's copy has only in-frame clones and lacks some. The DNA was the basis for D and trimming; V, J and clone size are from that table. The profile shows some 110,000 clones, roughly 81% of them singletons. Trimming cost V 7 bases and J 7 bases; bases outside gene matches: 6. This CDR3 is built from 13 residues. Sequenced material: peripheral blood. The receptor comes from a man between 35 and 55 years old with acute or convalescent COVID-19. This sequence joins TRBV12-3 or TRBV12-4 and TRBJ2-1; 8 bases are shared with TRBD1. DNA for the CDR3: TGTGCCAGCACAGGGGGCGCGAGGAATGAGCAGTTCTTC. It translates to CASTGGARNEQFF.